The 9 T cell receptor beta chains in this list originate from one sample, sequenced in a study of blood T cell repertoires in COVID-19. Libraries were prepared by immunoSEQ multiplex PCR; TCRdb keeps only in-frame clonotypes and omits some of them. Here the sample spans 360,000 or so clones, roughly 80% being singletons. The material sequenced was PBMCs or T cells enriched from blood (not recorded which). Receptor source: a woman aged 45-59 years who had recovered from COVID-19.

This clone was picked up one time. The DNA for the CDR3 is TGTGCCAGCAGCTTAGTCTTTACCGGGGAGCTGTTTTTT. Protein: CASSLVFTGELFF. This chain links TRBV11-3 with TRBJ2-2; D is undetermined. This CDR3 contains 13 residues. V shed 1 base and J shed 5 bases, with 5 bases lying between them. Per germline, CDR1 SGHNT and CDR2 YENEEA.

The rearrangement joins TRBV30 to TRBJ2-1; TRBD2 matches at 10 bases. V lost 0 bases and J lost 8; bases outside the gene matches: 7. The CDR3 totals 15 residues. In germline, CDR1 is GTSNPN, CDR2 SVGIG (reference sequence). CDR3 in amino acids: CAWSVGSGRAYEQFF. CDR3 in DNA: TGTGCCTGGAGTGTAGGGAGCGGGAGGGCTTATGAGCAGTTCTTC.

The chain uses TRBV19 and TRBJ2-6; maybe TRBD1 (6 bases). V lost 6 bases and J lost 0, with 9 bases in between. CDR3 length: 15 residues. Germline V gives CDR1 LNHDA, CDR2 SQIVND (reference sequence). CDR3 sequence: CASRDSPSGANVLTF. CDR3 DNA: TGTGCCAGTAGGGACAGCCCCTCTGGGGCCAACGTCCTGACTTTC.

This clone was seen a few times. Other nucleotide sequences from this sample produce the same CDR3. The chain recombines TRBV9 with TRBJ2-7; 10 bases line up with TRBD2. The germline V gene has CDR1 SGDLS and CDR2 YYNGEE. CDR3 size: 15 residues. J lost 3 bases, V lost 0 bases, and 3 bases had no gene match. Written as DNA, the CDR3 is TGTGCCAGCAGCGTAGGTCTAGCGGGGGTCTACGAGCAGTACTTC. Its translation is CASSVGLAGVYEQYF.

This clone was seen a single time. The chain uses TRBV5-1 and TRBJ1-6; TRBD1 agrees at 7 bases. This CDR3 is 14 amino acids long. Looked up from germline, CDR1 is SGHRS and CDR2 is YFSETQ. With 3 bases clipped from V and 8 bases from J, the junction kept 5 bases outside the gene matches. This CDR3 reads CASSSDREDSPLHF. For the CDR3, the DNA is TGCGCCAGCAGCTCCGACAGGGAAGATTCACCCCTCCACTTT.

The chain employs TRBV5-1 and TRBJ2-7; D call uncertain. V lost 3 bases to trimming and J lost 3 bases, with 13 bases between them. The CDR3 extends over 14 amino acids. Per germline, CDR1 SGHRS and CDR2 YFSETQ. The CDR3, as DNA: TGCGCCAGCAGCTCGATCGAAAGTAGCTACGAGCAGTACTTC. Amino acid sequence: CASSSIESSYEQYF.

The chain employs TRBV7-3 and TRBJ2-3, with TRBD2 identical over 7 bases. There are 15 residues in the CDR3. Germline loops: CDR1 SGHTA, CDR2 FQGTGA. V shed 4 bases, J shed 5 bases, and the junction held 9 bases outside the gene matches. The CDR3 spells CASSSRAGKKDTQYF. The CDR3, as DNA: TGTGCCAGCAGCTCTCGAGCGGGAAAGAAAGATACGCAGTATTTT.

The CDR3 nucleotides read TGTGCCAGCAGTTTTCGGTTTTCCTACGAGCAGTACTTC. Translated, it gives CASSFRFSYEQYF. This chain links TRBV12-3 or TRBV12-4 with TRBJ2-7; D call uncertain. The CDR3 sequence is 13 residues long. V shed 3 bases and J shed 1 base, with 7 bases lying between them.

CDR3 residues: CAWRSAGSGYGYTF. The CDR3 DNA reads TGTGCCTGGAGATCGGCAGGGTCTGGCTATGGCTACACCTTC. The rearrangement joins TRBV30 to TRBJ1-2, with D maybe TRBD1 (5 bases). The CDR3 runs to 14 residues. Trimming shortened V by 3 bases and J by 4 bases, and 15 bases separated the two germline ends. Germline CDR1 is GTSNPN and CDR2 is SVGIG (reference sequence). The whole variable domain, remainder taken from reference TRBV30 and TRBJ1-2, is SQTIHQWPATLVQPVGSPLSLECTVEGTSNPNLYWYRQAAGRGLQLLFYSVGIGQISSEVPQNLSASRPQDRQFILSSKKLLLSDSGFYLCAWRSAGSGYGYTFGSGTRLTVV.